The entry below describes one T cell receptor (beta chain). The antigen is unknown. Separate from the roughly 720-subject first cohort, the 120-subject validation cohort was the one that the donors belonged to. Sequencing was performed with immunoSEQ multiplex PCR; in TCRdb, only in-frame clones are kept and a portion is missing. This table has tens of thousands of clones, roughly 94% appearing once. This record belongs to a study of cytomegalovirus exposure and HLA in healthy donors. At the level of the study: A subsequent analysis stated that the 120 or so validation repertoires were run on the same platform as the approximately 700 first-cohort repertoires.

General study points: Researchers catalogued over 150 TCR beta chains as cytomegalovirus-associated. That first-cohort TCR clusters tended to co-occur in the 95 to 150 validation repertoires was found in a later analysis.

The CDR3 spans 14 residues. The germline V gene encodes CDR1 MNHEY and CDR2 SMNVEV (reference sequence). After removal of 6 bases from V and 4 bases from J, the junction contained 3 bases not matched to a gene. V and J are TRBV27 and TRBJ2-7, with 13 positions matching TRBD2. The sample was PBMCs. This sequence was found in a woman aged 18 to 35 in good health and CMV-seropositive. This CDR3 reads CASRTGLAGYEQYF. For the CDR3, the DNA is TGTGCCAGCAGGACGGGACTAGCGGGATACGAGCAGTACTTC.